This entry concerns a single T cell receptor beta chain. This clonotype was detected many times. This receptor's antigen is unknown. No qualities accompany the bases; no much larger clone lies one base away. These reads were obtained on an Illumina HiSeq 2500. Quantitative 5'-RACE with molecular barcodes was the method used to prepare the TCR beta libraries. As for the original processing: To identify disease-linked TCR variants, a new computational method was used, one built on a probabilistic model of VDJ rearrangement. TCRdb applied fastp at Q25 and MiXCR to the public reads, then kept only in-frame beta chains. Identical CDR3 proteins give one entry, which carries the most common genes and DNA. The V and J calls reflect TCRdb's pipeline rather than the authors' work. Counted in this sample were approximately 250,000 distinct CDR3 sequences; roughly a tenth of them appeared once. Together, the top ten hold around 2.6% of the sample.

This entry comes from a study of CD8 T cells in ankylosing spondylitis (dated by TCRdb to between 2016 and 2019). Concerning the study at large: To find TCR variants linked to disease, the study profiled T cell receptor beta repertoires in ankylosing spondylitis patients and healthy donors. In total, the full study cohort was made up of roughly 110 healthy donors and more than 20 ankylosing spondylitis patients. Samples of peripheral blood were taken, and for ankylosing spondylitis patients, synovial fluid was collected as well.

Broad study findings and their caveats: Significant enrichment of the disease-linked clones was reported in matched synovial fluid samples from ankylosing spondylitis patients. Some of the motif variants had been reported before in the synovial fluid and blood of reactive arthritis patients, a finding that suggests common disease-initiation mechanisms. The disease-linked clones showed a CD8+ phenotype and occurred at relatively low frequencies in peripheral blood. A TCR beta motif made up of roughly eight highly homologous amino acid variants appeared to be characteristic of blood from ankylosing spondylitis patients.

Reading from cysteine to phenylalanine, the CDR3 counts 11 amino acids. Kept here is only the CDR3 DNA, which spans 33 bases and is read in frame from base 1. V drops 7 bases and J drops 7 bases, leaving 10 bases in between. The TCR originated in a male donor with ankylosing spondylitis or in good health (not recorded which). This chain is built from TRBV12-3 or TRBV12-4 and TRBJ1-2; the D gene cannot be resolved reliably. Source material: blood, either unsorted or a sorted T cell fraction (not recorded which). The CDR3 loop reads CASIETFGYTF. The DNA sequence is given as TGTGCCAGCATCGAAACTTTTGGCTACACCTTC.